This TCR beta chain was sequenced in a study of CD4 T cells in relation to SARS-CoV-2 and coronaviruses. General study findings and limits: In roughly 65% of donors, memory CD4+ clonotypes crossrecognized SARS-CoV-2 and at least one common cold coronavirus spike.

CD4+ T cells from unexposed donors were obtained before the COVID-19 pandemic (2011-2018). The cells were cultured for about ten days before CD4+ T cells were isolated. Unexposed-donor CD4+ T cells were probed with SARS-CoV-2 S/N and four cold-coronavirus spikes, cells permitting. TCRdb's copy holds only in-frame clones and misses some; the assay was immunoSEQ multiplex PCR. In the table there are about 26,000 clones, around 73% of which are singletons. V lost 5 bases and J 8 bases, leaving 16 bases between the germline ends. This CDR3 spans 14 amino acids. CDR1 and CDR2 (germline): SGHTA, FQGNSA. Comments on this clone: Its antigen is still unknown.

The sample was CD4+ T cells from PBMCs, cultured in vitro. This sequence originates from a human donor in good health. The rearrangement uses TRBV7-2 and TRBJ2-1, with D possibly matching TRBD1 (6 bases). As DNA, the CDR3 is TGTGCCAGCAGCCCCGTTGCAGGGGAATATGAGCAGTTCTTC. Its translation: CASSPVAGEYEQFF.